One and the same sample provided the 28 T cell receptor beta chains below, sequenced in a study of neurological immune-mediated disorders. TCRdb reprocessed the 5' RACE reads via MiXCR and lists one record per CDR3 protein. The sample includes some 18,000 distinct CDR3 sequences, approximately 7.9% of them seen just once. The sample comprised CD8+ T cells from blood. These receptors were collected from a woman in her thirties with HTLV-1-associated myelopathy (HAM/TSP).

This clonotype has a count of ten or more. This sequence joins TRBV10-2 and TRBJ1-1, with D unresolved. V lost 2 bases, J lost 3 bases, and 7 bases lay in between. Germline loops: CDR1 WSHSY, CDR2 SAAADI. CDR3 length equals 13 residues. CDR3: CASSEEHYTEAFF. DNA for the CDR3: TGCGCCAGCAGTGAGGAGCATTACACTGAAGCTTTCTTT.

Worth noting for this clonotype: A clone one base away is much larger, so this may be a read error. The chain recombines TRBV7-6 with TRBJ2-3; unclear D gene. Trimming took off 1 base at V and 3 bases at J, with 8 bases between the two ends. Germline CDR1 SGHVS, CDR2 FNYEAQ. The CDR3 sequence is 14 residues long. The CDR3 DNA reads TGTGCCAGCAGCTTAGATTCTCCTACAGATACGCAGTATTTT. The encoded protein is CASSLDSPTDTQYF.

This clonotype was seen repeatedly, ten times or more. V is TRBV18 and J is TRBJ2-3; 10 positions agree with TRBD2. This CDR3 comprises 18 residues. Germline values: CDR1 KGHSH, CDR2 LQKENI. With V trimmed by 2 bases and J by 2 bases, 10 bases remained unmatched. The chain's CDR3 is CASSPFNIAGGDTDTQYF. The CDR3 bases are TGTGCCAGCTCACCATTCAACATAGCGGGGGGAGACACAGATACGCAGTATTTT.

This clonotype has ten or more counts. V gene TRBV29-1 combines with J gene TRBJ2-3, with 12 bases lining up with TRBD2. Germline loops: CDR1 SQVTM, CDR2 ANQGSEA. With V trimmed by 4 bases and J by 2 bases, 7 bases remained unmatched. CDR3 length: 16 amino acids. This CDR3 is CSVAGLAGINTDTQYF. The CDR3 nucleotides are TGCAGCGTTGCAGGACTAGCGGGGATTAACACAGATACGCAGTATTTT.

This clonotype showed up many times. This chain uses TRBV6-1 with TRBJ2-1, with 8 bases aligning to TRBD2. Germline trimming cut 8 bases from V and 8 bases from J; bases unmatched to any gene: 8. Per the germline V gene, CDR1 is MNHNS and CDR2 is SASEGT. This CDR3 has 13 residues. DNA of the CDR3: TGTGCCAGCGGGGGGTACGGGGGGGATGAGCAGTTCTTC. It codes for CASGGYGGDEQFF.

This clonotype came up many times. CDR3 region: CASSSTGTLNTEAFF. In DNA form, the CDR3 reads TGTGCCAGCAGCTCTACAGGGACCTTGAACACTGAAGCTTTCTTT. The V gene is TRBV7-3, the J gene TRBJ1-1, with a possible D match to TRBD1 (6 bases). The V and J ends lost 4 bases and 0 bases respectively, with 12 bases between them. Per germline, CDR1 SGHTA and CDR2 FQGTGA. The CDR3 loop spans 15 amino acids.

This clonotype has a count of ten or more. The V gene is TRBV27, the J gene TRBJ2-3; D tentatively fits TRBD1 or TRBD2 (5 bases each). Germline values: CDR1 MNHEY, CDR2 SMNVEV (reference sequence). The CDR3 is 14 residues long. V lost 0 bases and J 4 bases, leaving 8 bases between the germline ends. CDR3: CASSLSWGPDTQYF. The CDR3 bases are TGTGCCAGCAGTTTATCTTGGGGACCAGATACGCAGTATTTT.

This clonotype was seen repeatedly, ten times or more. This chain links TRBV9 with TRBJ2-3, with D tentatively TRBD2 (7 bases). The V end lost 3 bases, the J end lost 3 bases, and 14 bases lay between the germline ends. CDR1 is SGDLS and CDR2 is YYNGEE in the germline V gene. This CDR3 has 15 amino acids. The CDR3 coding sequence is TGTGCCAGCAGCGGGGGGGGCAGGGTAACAGATACGCAGTATTTT. It translates to CASSGGGRVTDTQYF.

The sample holds many counts of this clonotype. The chain is built from TRBV15 and TRBJ2-2; no firm D call. The CDR3 has 16 residues. V gave up 1 base and J gave up 2 bases, with 11 bases separating them. Germline loops: CDR1 LNHNV, CDR2 YYDKDF (reference sequence). CDR3 DNA sequence: TGTGCCACCAGCAGAGTCGACACGGGTAACACCGGGGAGCTGTTTTTT. Its protein is CATSRVDTGNTGELFF. Using reference TRBV15 and TRBJ2-2 for the parts outside the CDR3, the full variable domain is DAMVIQNPRYQVTQFGKPVTLSCSQTLNHNVMYWYQQKSSQAPKLLFHYYDKDFNNEADTPDNFQSRRPNTSFCFLDIRSPGLGDTAMYLCATSRVDTGNTGELFFGEGSRLTVL.

This clonotype was detected many times. Just one base apart from a much larger clone, this may be a read error. The genes are TRBV5-1 and TRBJ2-3, with 9 bases that match TRBD2. In germline, CDR1 is SGHRS, CDR2 YFSETQ. The CDR3 runs 15 residues. CDR3 amino acids: CASDRAGGSADTRYF. The CDR3 region has the DNA TGCGCCAGCGATCGAGCGGGGGGCTCCGCAGATACGCGGTATTTT.

This clonotype was picked up many times. The genes are TRBV21-1 and TRBJ1-6; TRBD1, the table's D call, lacks a check against the DNA. TRBV21-1 is an annotated pseudogene. The CDR3 is 15 amino acids. This CDR3 reads CASNLMDRSNSPLHF. In DNA, the CDR3 is TGTGCCAGCAACCTAATGGACAGGAGTAATTCACCCCTCCACTTT.

This clonotype was seen many times. The J gene is TRBJ2-3, the V gene TRBV7-3; TRBD2 matches 7 bases. V gave up 4 bases and J gave up 6 bases; unmatched junction bases: 7. CDR3 length: 14 amino acids. Germline-derived CDR1 and CDR2 are SGHTA and FQGTGA. The CDR3 DNA reads TGTGCCAGCAGCTACTGGGGGGGTATTGATACGCAGTATTTT. Amino acid sequence: CASSYWGGIDTQYF.

Only a few counts were recorded for this clonotype. The V gene is TRBV24-1, the J gene TRBJ2-7, with D unclear. V gave up 6 bases and J gave up 2 bases, with 13 bases separating them. The V gene's germline CDR1 is KGHDR and CDR2 SFDVKD. The CDR3 extends over 14 amino acids. The CDR3 nucleotides are TGTGCCACCAGTCCTACCAACTCGGCCTACGAGCAGTACTTC. It codes for CATSPTNSAYEQYF.

This clonotype came up many times. This chain uses TRBV10-3 with TRBJ1-2, with D hard to call. Trimming left V 2 bases short and J 6 bases short, with 7 bases between. Germline V gene sequence: CDR1 ENHRY, CDR2 SYGVKD. The CDR3 extends over 12 amino acids. The CDR3 bases are TGTGCCATCAGTGAGGGGCAGGATGGCTACACCTTC. Translating it yields CAISEGQDGYTF.

This clonotype has ten or more counts. The genes are TRBV5-1 and TRBJ1-1; D gene ambiguous. The CDR3 covers 13 residues. Trimming took 0 bases from V and 0 from J, leaving 3 bases between them. The germline CDR1 and CDR2 sequences are SGHRS and YFSETQ. This CDR3 is CASSLGLNTEAFF. CDR3 nucleotides: TGCGCCAGCAGCTTGGGTCTGAACACTGAAGCTTTCTTT.

This clonotype was seen at least ten times. The chain recombines TRBV6-1 with TRBJ1-5; 7 bases are a match to TRBD1. The CDR3 is 15 residues long. CDR1 is MNHNS and CDR2 is SASEGT in the germline V gene. J gave up 7 bases and V 0 bases, and 6 bases lay outside the gene matches. For the CDR3, the DNA is TGTGCCAGCAGTGAAGCGGAGGGGGCCGGCCAGCCCCAGCATTTT. Its translation: CASSEAEGAGQPQHF.

The table lists this clonotype with many counts. This sequence joins TRBV7-2 and TRBJ2-7; D is tentatively TRBD1 or TRBD2 (6 bases each). The V end was cut by 1 base, the J end by 7 bases, with 20 bases between. There are 16 residues in the CDR3. Germline V gene data show CDR1 as SGHTA and CDR2 as FQGNSA. The CDR3 sequence is CASSLEGGSPLREQYF. Written as DNA, the CDR3 is TGTGCCAGCAGCTTAGAGGGGGGCTCTCCTCTGAGGGAGCAGTACTTC.

This clonotype showed up just a few times. The J gene is TRBJ2-3, the V gene TRBV5-6; possibly TRBD1 for D (6 bases). Germline V CDR1 and CDR2: SGHDT, YYEEEE. V dropped 1 base and J dropped 2 bases, with 17 bases sitting between them. The CDR3 contains 17 residues. The DNA of the CDR3 is TGTGCCAGCAGCTTGCAAATCCGGGACAAAGACACAGATACGCAGTATTTT. Translating gives CASSLQIRDKDTDTQYF.

This clonotype is judged medium-sized. The chain combines TRBV15 with TRBJ2-2; no definite D call. V shed 4 bases and J shed 5 bases, with 11 bases lying between them. Germline CDR1 LNHNV, CDR2 YYDKDF (reference sequence). The CDR3 spans 14 residues. The CDR3 DNA follows: TGTGCCACCAGCATAGGACGCGATACCGGGGAGCTGTTTTTT. The encoded protein is CATSIGRDTGELFF.

This clonotype came up many times. V and J are TRBV3-1 and TRBJ2-7; D uncertain. V lost 1 base to trimming and J lost 5 bases, with 12 bases between them. This CDR3 has 14 amino acids. Germline CDR1 and CDR2: LGHDT and YNNKEL (reference sequence). CDR3 sequence: CASSQGFEDDEQYF. CDR3 DNA: TGTGCCAGCAGCCAAGGATTTGAGGACGACGAGCAGTACTTC.

Many counts were recorded for this clonotype. The chain is built from TRBV12-3 or TRBV12-4 and TRBJ2-5; 8 bases fit TRBD1. CDR3 size: 15 residues. V was clipped by 6 bases and J by 5 bases; unmatched bases: 11. The CDR3: CASRASRTGMETQYF. CDR3 nucleotide sequence: TGTGCCAGCAGGGCATCTCGGACAGGGATGGAGACCCAGTACTTC.

There are many counts of this clonotype. The rearrangement uses TRBV4-2 and TRBJ2-7; D gene unclear. The CDR3 runs 15 residues. Trimming pared 4 bases from V and 5 bases from J, leaving 18 bases between. The germline V gene encodes CDR1 LGHNA and CDR2 YNFKEQ. CDR3 in DNA: TGTGCCAGCAGCCCGACTCTCGAAGGTCCCGACGAGCAGTACTTC. This sequence encodes CASSPTLEGPDEQYF.

This clonotype appeared many times. This chain uses TRBV20-1 with TRBJ2-7; 13 nucleotides agree with TRBD2. Germline values: CDR1 DFQATT, CDR2 SNEGSKA (reference sequence). The J segment lost 3 bases and the V segment lost 3 bases, leaving 8 bases of the junction unmatched. There are 16 residues in the CDR3. The CDR3 reads CSARSTSGGDFYEQYF. DNA for the CDR3: TGCAGTGCTAGGAGTACTAGCGGGGGGGACTTCTACGAGCAGTACTTC.

The chain combines TRBV6-1 with TRBJ2-3, with 9 positions matching TRBD1. V gave up 10 bases and J gave up 0 bases; unmatched junction bases: 8. This CDR3 region has 15 residues. Per germline, CDR1 MNHNS and CDR2 SASEGT. Here the CDR3 reads CATGTGTGSTDTQYF. As DNA, the CDR3 is TGTGCCACCGGAACCGGGACAGGGAGCACAGATACGCAGTATTTT.

This clonotype was counted at least ten times. The rearrangement joins TRBV29-1 to TRBJ1-1, with 10 nucleotides matching TRBD1. The CDR3 runs 13 residues. V lost 6 bases, J lost 0 bases, and 1 base stayed unmatched. The germline gives CDR1 SQVTM, CDR2 ANQGSEA. Here the CDR3 reads CSVGQGVNTEAFF. CDR3 bases: TGCAGCGTAGGACAGGGGGTGAACACTGAAGCTTTCTTT.

Many counts were recorded for this clonotype. This chain connects TRBV3-1 to TRBJ2-1, with D perhaps TRBD1 or TRBD2 (5 bases each). CDR3 size: 16 residues. CDR1 and CDR2 (germline): LGHDT, YNNKEL (reference sequence). Trimming removed 0 bases at V and 6 bases at J, with 15 bases between. The CDR3 here is CASSQDPGLSANEQFF. The CDR3, as DNA: TGTGCCAGCAGCCAAGATCCGGGGCTGAGCGCCAATGAGCAGTTCTTC.

This clonotype was found once. V gene TRBV20-1 combines with J gene TRBJ1-1; no reliable D call. Germline assignment: CDR1 DFQATT and CDR2 SNEGSKA (reference sequence). The CDR3 is made up of 16 amino acids. Trimming left V 0 bases short and J 8 bases short, with 22 bases between. The CDR3 loop is CSARDLLLGIQEEAFF. The CDR3 DNA reads as TGCAGTGCTAGAGATCTTCTCCTTGGGATTCAAGAAGAAGCTTTCTTT.

A note on this clonotype: One end of the junction varies from germline; a read error may be responsible. CDR3 coding DNA: TGTGCCAGCAGCCACCCGGCAGGGGGTAACGAGCAGTACTTC. It is translated as CASSHPAGGNEQYF. This chain links TRBV5-1 with TRBJ2-7, with 7 bases that match TRBD1. Per germline, CDR1 SGHRS and CDR2 YFSETQ. The CDR3 has 14 residues. Supplemented by reference TRBV5-1 and TRBJ2-7, the full variable domain reads KAGVTQTPRYLIKTRGQQVTLSCSPISGHRSVSWYQQTPGQGLQFLFEYFSETQRNKGNFPGRFSGRQFSNSRSEMNVSTLELGDSALYLCASSHPAGGNEQYFGPGTRLTVT.